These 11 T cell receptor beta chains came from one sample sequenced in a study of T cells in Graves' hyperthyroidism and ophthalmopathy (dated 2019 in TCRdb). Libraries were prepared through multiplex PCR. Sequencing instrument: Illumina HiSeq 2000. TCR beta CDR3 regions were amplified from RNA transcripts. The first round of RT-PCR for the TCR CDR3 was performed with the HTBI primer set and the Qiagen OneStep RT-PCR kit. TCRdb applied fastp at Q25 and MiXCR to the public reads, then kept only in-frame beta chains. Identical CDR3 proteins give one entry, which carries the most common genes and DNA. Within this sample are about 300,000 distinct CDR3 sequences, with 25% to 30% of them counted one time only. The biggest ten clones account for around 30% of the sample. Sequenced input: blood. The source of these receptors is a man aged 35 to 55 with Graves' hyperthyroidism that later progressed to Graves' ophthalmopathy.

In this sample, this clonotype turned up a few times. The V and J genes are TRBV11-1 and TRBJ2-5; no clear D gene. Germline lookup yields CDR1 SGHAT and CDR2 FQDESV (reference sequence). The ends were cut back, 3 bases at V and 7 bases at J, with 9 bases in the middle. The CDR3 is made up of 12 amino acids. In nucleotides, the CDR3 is TGTGCCAGCAGCTTTGGCGGCGGGACCCAGTACTTC. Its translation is CASSFGGGTQYF.

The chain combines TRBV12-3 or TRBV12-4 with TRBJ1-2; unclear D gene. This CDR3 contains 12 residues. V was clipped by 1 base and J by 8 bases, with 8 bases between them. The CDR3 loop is CASSLEGRGYTF. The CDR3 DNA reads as TGTGCCAGCAGTTTAGAGGGCCGGGGCTACACCTTC.

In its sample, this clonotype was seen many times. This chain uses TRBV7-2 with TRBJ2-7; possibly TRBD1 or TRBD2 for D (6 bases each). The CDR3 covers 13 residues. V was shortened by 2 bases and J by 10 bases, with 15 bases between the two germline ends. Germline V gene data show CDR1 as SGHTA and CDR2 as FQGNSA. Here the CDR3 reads CASSLSGARGQYF. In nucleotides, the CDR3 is TGTGCCAGCAGCTTATCGGGGGCGCGGGGTCAGTACTTC.

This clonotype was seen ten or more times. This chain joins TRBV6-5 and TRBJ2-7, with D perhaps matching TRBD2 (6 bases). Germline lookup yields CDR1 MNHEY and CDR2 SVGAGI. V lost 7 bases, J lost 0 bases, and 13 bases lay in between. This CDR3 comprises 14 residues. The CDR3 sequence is CASNLAFDSYEQYF. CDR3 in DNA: TGTGCCAGCAACCTAGCGTTTGACTCCTACGAGCAGTACTTC.

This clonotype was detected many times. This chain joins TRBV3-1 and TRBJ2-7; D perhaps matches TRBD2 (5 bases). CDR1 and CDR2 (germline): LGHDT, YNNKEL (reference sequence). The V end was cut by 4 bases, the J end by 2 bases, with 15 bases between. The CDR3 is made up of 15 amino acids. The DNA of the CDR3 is TGTGCCAGCAGCCCGGCCGCGGACTCAGCCTACGAGCAGTACTTC. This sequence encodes CASSPAADSAYEQYF.

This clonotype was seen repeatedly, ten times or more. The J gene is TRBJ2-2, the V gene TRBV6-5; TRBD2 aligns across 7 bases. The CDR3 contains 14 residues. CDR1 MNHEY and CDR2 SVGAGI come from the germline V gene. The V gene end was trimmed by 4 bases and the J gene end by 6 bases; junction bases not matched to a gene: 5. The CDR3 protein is CASSLAGDPGELFF. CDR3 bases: TGTGCCAGCAGTTTGGCGGGAGATCCCGGGGAGCTGTTTTTT.

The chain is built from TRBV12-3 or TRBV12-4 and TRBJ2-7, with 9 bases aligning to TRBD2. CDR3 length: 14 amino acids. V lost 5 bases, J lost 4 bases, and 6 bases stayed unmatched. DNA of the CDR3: TGTGCCAGCAGTGTCTCTAGCGGGATATACGAGCAGTACTTC. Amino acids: CASSVSSGIYEQYF.

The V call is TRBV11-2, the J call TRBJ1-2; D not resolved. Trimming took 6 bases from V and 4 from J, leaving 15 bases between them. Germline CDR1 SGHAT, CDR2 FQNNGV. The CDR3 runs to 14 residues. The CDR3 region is CASRPWTGIYGYTF. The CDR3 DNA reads TGTGCCAGCAGACCTTGGACGGGAATCTATGGCTACACCTTC.

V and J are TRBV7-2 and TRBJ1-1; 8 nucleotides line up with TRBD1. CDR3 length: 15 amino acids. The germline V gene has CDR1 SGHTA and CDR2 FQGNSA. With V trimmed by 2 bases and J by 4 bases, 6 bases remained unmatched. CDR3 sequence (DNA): TGTGCCAGCAGCTTACGGACAGGGCTTACCACTGAAGCTTTCTTT. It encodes CASSLRTGLTTEAFF. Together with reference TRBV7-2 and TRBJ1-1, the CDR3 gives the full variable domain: GAGVSQSPSNKVTEKGKDVELRCDPISGHTALYWYRQSLGQGLEFLIYFQGNSAPDKSGLPSDRFSAERTGGSVSTLTIQRTQQEDSAVYLCASSLRTGLTTEAFFGQGTRLTVV.

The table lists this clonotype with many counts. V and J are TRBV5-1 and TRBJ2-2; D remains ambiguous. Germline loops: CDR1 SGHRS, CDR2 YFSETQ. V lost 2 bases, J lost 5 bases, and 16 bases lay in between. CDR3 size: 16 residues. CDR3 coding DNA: TGCGCCAGCAGCTTAGTGACGACCCAAGGGACCGGGGAGCTGTTTTTT. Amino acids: CASSLVTTQGTGELFF.

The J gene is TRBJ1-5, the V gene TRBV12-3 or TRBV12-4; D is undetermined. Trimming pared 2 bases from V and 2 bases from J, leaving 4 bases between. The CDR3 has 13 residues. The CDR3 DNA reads TGTGCCAGCAGTTTATTACGCAATCAGCCCCAGCATTTT. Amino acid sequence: CASSLLRNQPQHF.